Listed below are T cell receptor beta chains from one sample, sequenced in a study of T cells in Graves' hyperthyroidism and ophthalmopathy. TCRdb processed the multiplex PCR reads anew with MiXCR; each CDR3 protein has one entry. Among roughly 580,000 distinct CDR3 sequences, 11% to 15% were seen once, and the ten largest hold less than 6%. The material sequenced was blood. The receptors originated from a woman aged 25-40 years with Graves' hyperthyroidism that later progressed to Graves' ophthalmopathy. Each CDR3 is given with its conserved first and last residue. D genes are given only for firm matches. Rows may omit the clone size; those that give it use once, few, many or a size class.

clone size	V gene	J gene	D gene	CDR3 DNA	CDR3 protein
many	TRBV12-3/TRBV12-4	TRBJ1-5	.	TGTGCCAGCAGTTTATCCAGGGACCGCAATCAGCCCCAGCATTTT	CASSLSRDRNQPQHF
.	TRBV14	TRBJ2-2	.	TGTGCCAGCAGCCTCCGGTGGACCGGGGAGCTGTTTTTT	CASSLRWTGELFF
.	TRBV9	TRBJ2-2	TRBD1	TGTGCCAGCAGCGTCCGTACTATGGCAGGGGGCACCGGGGAGCTGTTTTTT	CASSVRTMAGGTGELFF
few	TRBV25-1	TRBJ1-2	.	TGTGCCAGCAGTGACCGGGGCTCCGGCGGCTACACCTTC	CASSDRGSGGYTF
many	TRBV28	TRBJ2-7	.	TGTGCCAGCGGACAACTGACGGGGATGGAGCAGTACTTC	CASGQLTGMEQYF
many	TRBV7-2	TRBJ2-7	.	TGTGCCAGCAGCTTATTAAGTAGGGGTCCCTACGAGCAGTACTTC	CASSLLSRGPYEQYF
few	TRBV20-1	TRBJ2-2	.	TGCAGTGCTAGAGGCCCCAGCGAGGACACCGGGGAGCTGTTTTTT	CSARGPSEDTGELFF
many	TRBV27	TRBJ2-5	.	TGTGCCAGCAGTTACGGGGCACAAGAGACCCAGTACTTC	CASSYGAQETQYF
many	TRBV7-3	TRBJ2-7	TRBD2	TGTGCCAGCAGCTCAGGACTAGCGGGAACGTACGAGCAGTACTTC	CASSSGLAGTYEQYF
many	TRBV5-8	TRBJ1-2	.	TGTGCCAGCAGCAGTGGGGGTCGCCCCTCAGAAGACTATGGCTACACCTTC	CASSSGGRPSEDYGYTF
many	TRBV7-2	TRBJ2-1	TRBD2	TGTGCCAGCAGCTTAGAAGCGGGACCCTACAATGAGCAGTTCTTC	CASSLEAGPYNEQFF
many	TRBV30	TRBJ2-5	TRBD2	TGTGCCTGGAGTGCTAGCGGGAGTCGAGGAGAGACCCAGTACTTC	CAWSASGSRGETQYF
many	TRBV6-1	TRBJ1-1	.	TGTGCCAGCAGAGTAGGTATGAACACTGAAGCTTTCTTT	CASRVGMNTEAFF
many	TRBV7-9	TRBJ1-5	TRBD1	TGTGCCAGCAGCTCTCGGGACAGTCATCAGCCCCAGCATTTT	CASSSRDSHQPQHF
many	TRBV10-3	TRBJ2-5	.	TGTGCCATCAGTTCGCCGATTATGGGCCAAGAGACCCAGTACTTC	CAISSPIMGQETQYF
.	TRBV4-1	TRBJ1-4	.	TGCGCCAGCAGCCAACCGGTTCGGGGAACAAATGAAAAACTGTTTTTT	CASSQPVRGTNEKLFF
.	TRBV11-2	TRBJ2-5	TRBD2	TGTGCCAGCAGCTATAATTCGGGACTATCGGGAGGGCAAGAGACCCAGTACTTC	CASSYNSGLSGGQETQYF
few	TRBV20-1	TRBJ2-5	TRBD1	TGCAGTGCTCAAGGGGGCGCGGAGACCCAGTGCTTC	CSAQGGAETQCF
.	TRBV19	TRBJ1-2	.	TGTGCCAGTAGCTACAGCAATCCGGGCGAAGGGGGCTACACCTTC	CASSYSNPGEGGYTF
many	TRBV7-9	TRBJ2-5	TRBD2	TGTGCCAGCAGCTTGGGACTAGCGGCACAAGAGACCCAGTACTTC	CASSLGLAAQETQYF
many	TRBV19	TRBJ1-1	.	TGTGCCAGTAGTATAAAAGTGAACACTGAAGCTTTCTTT	CASSIKVNTEAFF
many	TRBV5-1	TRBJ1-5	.	TGCGCCAGCAGCGTTCGGACAGCTCATAGCAATCAGCCCCAGCATTTT	CASSVRTAHSNQPQHF
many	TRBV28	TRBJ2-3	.	TGTGCCAGCAGTTTCGAGGATACGCAGTATTTT	CASSFEDTQYF
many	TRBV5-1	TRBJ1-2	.	TGCGCCAGCAGCTTGGGGCCGTTGGGCTATGGCTACACCTTC	CASSLGPLGYGYTF
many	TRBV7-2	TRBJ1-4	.	TGTGCCAGCAGCTTTGGCGCCGATAATGAAAAACTGTTTTTT	CASSFGADNEKLFF
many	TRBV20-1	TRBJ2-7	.	TGCAGTGGTCAGGGGAGTTCCTACGAGCAGTACTTC	CSGQGSSYEQYF
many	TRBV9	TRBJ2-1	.	TGTGCCAGCAGCGTAGGTAGTCGCGGCAAGAGTTTCGAGCAGTTCTTC	CASSVGSRGKSFEQFF
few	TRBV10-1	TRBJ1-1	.	TGCGCCAGCAGTGAGGGGAGGTGGGCTTTCTTT	CASSEGRWAFF
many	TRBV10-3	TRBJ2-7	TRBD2	TGTGCCATCAGTGAGGGTCTAGCGGGAGATTACTACGAGCAGTACTTC	CAISEGLAGDYYEQYF
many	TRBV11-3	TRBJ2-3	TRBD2	TGTGCCAGCAGCTGGGACGGGACTAGCGACACAGATACGCAGTATTTT	CASSWDGTSDTDTQYF
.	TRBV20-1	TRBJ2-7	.	TGCAGTGCTAGTTCCCGGGATATCTACGAGCAGTACTTC	CSASSRDIYEQYF
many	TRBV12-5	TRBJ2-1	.	TGTGCTAGTGGATTGGACCGGGCCTACAATGAGCAGTTCTTC	CASGLDRAYNEQFF
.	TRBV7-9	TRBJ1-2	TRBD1	TGTGCCAGCAGCTTAACGGGAGGGGGACAGCTCTATGGCTACACCTTC	CASSLTGGGQLYGYTF
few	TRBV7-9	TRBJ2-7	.	TGTGCCAGCAGCTTAAGGCAGGGTGACGAGCAGTACTTC	CASSLRQGDEQYF
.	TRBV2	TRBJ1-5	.	TGTGCCAGCACCATGCCGAATCAGCCCCAGCATTTT	CASTMPNQPQHF
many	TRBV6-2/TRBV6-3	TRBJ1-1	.	TGTGCCAGCAGTTACTCCCCGGGACTCCTGAACACTGAAGCTTTCTTT	CASSYSPGLLNTEAFF
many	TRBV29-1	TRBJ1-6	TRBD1	TGCAGCGCTTCGACAGGGATGGATTCACCCCTCCACTTT	CSASTGMDSPLHF
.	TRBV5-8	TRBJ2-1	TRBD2	TGTGCCAGCAGCTTTCTAGCGGGAGTAAAATCAAATGAGCAGTTCTTC	CASSFLAGVKSNEQFF
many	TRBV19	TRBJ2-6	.	TGTGCCAGTAGACTCCTAGGATACTCTGGGGCCAACGTCCTGACTTTC	CASRLLGYSGANVLTF
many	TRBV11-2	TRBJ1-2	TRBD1	TGTGCCACTGGACAGGGAACTATATCGGACTATGGCTACACCTTC	CATGQGTISDYGYTF
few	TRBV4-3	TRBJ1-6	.	TGCGCCAGGGACGACCGGGACAACAGTAATTCACCCCTCCACTTT	CARDDRDNSNSPLHF
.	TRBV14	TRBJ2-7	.	TGTGCCAGCAGCCCTGACACGAGGGGGTTGATCATCGAGCAGTACTTC	CASSPDTRGLIIEQYF
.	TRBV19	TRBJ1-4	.	TGTGCCAGTAGTACGCGGACAGAAAAACTGTTTTTT	CASSTRTEKLFF
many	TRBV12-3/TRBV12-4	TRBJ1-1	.	TGTGCCAGCAGTTTTAAAGGGGTGTTGAACACTGAAGCTTTCTTT	CASSFKGVLNTEAFF
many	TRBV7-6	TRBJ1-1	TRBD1	TGTGCCAGCAGCCTAGGGGGCTATCGAACTGAAGCTTTCTTT	CASSLGGYRTEAFF
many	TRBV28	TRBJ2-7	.	TGTGCCAGCAGTTCTAACACAGGGACGAGGGGTAGCGGAGCATACTTC	CASSSNTGTRGSGAYF
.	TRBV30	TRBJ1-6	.	TGTGCCTGGAGTGTCCCGGACGGTCGGTCACCCCTCCACTTT	CAWSVPDGRSPLHF
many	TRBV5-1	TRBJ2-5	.	TGCGCCAGCAGCTTGGGTGGTGCGGACCCACCCGTACAAGAGACCCAGTACTTC	CASSLGGADPPVQETQYF
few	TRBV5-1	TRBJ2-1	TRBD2	TGCGCCAGCAGCCCATCACGCGGCGGGAGCGATAGCTCCTACAATGAGCAGTTCTTC	CASSPSRGGSDSSYNEQFF
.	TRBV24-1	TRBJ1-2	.	TGTGCCACCAGTCTTCGAGGGGATGGCTACACCTTC	CATSLRGDGYTF
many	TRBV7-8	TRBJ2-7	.	TGTGCCAGCAGCTTAGAAGGTCTAGCGACCGAGCAGTACTTC	CASSLEGLATEQYF
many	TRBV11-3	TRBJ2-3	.	TGTGCCAGCAGCCCAGGGTCCGCTTGGGCGGAGAACACAGATACGCAGTATTTT	CASSPGSAWAENTDTQYF
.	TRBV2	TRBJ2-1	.	TGTGCCAGCAGGGTCTTGGTTGAGAATGAGCAGTTCTTC	CASRVLVENEQFF
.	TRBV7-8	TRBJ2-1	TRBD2	TGTGCCAGCAGCCTACTAGAGGGACTAGCGGGAGTATCCTCCTACAATGAGCAGTTCTTC	CASSLLEGLAGVSSYNEQFF
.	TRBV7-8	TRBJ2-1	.	TGTGCCAGCAGCTCAGCCCCATGGAGCAGCAATGAGCAGTTCTTC	CASSSAPWSSNEQFF